This entry concerns a single T cell receptor beta chain. The specificity of this receptor is unknown. Base-call qualities are not available, and no considerably larger clone is one nucleotide away. Clipping removes 5 bases from V and 7 bases from J, with 11 as the unmatched junction base count. The germline V gene (reference sequence) provides CDR1 SGHNT and CDR2 YYREEE. From its cysteine to its phenylalanine, the CDR3 spans 15 amino acids. This entry keeps only the CDR3 DNA: 45 bases, framed from base 1. These data belong to a study of T cells in localized non-small cell lung cancer (dated by TCRdb to 2018 to 2021). About the investigation overall: Comparing tumors with uninvolved tumor-adjacent lungs, the study looked at the T cell repertoires of 236 patients with early-stage NSCLC. The cohort was made up of a few hundred treatment-naive NSCLC patients whose localized lung tumors had been resected. NSCLC patients had a mean age of roughly 66 years, and 120 to 150 were male and about a hundred female. Overall study outcomes, separate from this receptor: Because of the exploratory design, TCR variables were selected using unadjusted p-values without false-discovery rate correction. Longer overall survival was associated with higher blood T cell density, whereas shorter survival was associated with higher adjacent-lung clonality. The highest T cell clonality was observed in uninvolved tumor-adjacent lung, where clonality exceeded that of tumor, suggesting that antigenic responses were more focused in uninvolved tumor-adjacent lung. Multi-region tumor sequencing was not performed, so intratumor heterogeneity could not be excluded. A median of about 55 of the top 100 tumor clones were detected in paired uninvolved adjacent lung, and some 29 of these tumor clones were also found among the top 100 clones of the paired uninvolved adjacent lung.

At diagnosis, tumor, uninvolved tumor-adjacent lung and peripheral blood were collected and then preserved as a mix of FFPE and fresh-frozen material. For TCR repertoire profiling, blood samples were analyzed in the form of peripheral blood mononuclear cells. The immunoSEQ Assay was used to sequence TCR beta CDR3 regions from DNA. Regarding the original processing steps: T cell density was computed as TCR beta template counts normalized to usable DNA estimated by amplifying housekeeping genes. Richness was estimated with the preseqR package, extrapolating to 400,000 templates for PBMC samples and 120,000 templates for tissue samples. Clonality was defined by subtracting Pielou's evenness from one. Tissue-enriched TCRs were identified by differential abundance testing using productive amino-acid clonotypes, minimum total count 5 and alpha 0.1. The Jaccard Index and the Morisita Overlap Index were used to measure how much the repertoires overlapped between compartments. GLIPH grouped TCR beta CDR3s together with public tetramer-defined viral CDR3s, and a viral motif had to include at least three viral sequences and also show V-gene enrichment. What TCRdb holds here is the immuneACCESS table cut down to in-frame rearrangements. Part of the clones is not present; checked against another copy, under half of the missing clones reflect an unresolved V gene, and the others are unexplained. That table is the source of V, J and clone size, and D and trimming were worked out from the DNA. This sample lists 65,000 to 90,000 clones; about 78% were detected once. The ten top clones hold over 15% of the sample.

This sequence was found in a man aged 40-75 years with stage II squamous cell lung carcinoma. The receptor chain draws on TRBV5-4 and TRBJ2-1, with 8 bases aligning to TRBD1. Material: PBMCs, obtained before any cancer treatment. The CDR3 corresponds to CASSSGTGLNNEQFF. The nucleotide sequence is given as TGTGCCAGCAGTTCCGGGACAGGCCTTAATAATGAGCAGTTCTTC.